This is a list of T cell receptor beta chains from one sample in a study of response to subunit inactivated influenza vaccine. TCRdb reprocessed the RT-PCR reads via MiXCR and lists one record per CDR3 protein. Here the sample spans roughly 500,000 distinct CDR3 sequences, about 15% being singletons. Sequences were derived from CD4+ T cells sorted from PBMCs, sampled less than 30 months after vaccination. The receptors were sampled from a man aged 50 to 69 who received an inactivated influenza vaccine. The CDR3 runs from the conserved cysteine through the conserved F or W. Fields, in order: J gene, V gene, D gene, clone size, CDR3 protein, CDR3 DNA. D genes are given only for firm matches. Clone size is stated in some rows and not others, as once, few, many or a class when expanded.

J: TRBJ2-1; V: TRBV5-1; D: .; size: many; CDR3: CASSVGTTTSYNEQFF; DNA: TGCGCCAGCAGCGTAGGGACAACCACATCCTACAATGAGCAGTTCTTC
J: TRBJ2-1; V: TRBV20-1; D: .; size: .; CDR3: CSARDLRGNEQFF; DNA: TGCAGTGCTAGAGACCTACGGGGCAATGAGCAGTTCTTC
J: TRBJ1-5; V: TRBV12-3/TRBV12-4; D: .; size: .; CDR3: CASRWTDSNQPQHF; DNA: TGTGCCAGCAGGTGGACAGATAGCAATCAGCCCCAGCATTTT
J: TRBJ1-2; V: TRBV28; D: TRBD1; size: .; CDR3: CASREGTGTLGYTF; DNA: TGTGCCAGCAGAGAGGGGACAGGGACTCTTGGCTACACCTTC
J: TRBJ1-6; V: TRBV2; D: .; size: .; CDR3: CASSEGYNSPLHF; DNA: TGTGCCAGCAGTGAAGGCTATAATTCACCCCTCCACTTT
J: TRBJ1-5; V: TRBV12-3/TRBV12-4; D: .; size: .; CDR3: CASSLGGRGWQPQHF; DNA: TGTGCCAGCAGTTTAGGAGGCAGGGGTTGGCAGCCCCAGCATTTT
J: TRBJ2-3; V: TRBV7-9; D: .; size: many; CDR3: CASSLPGSTDTQYF; DNA: TGTGCCAGCAGCTTACCCGGTTCCACAGATACGCAGTATTTT
J: TRBJ2-5; V: TRBV5-6; D: .; size: few; CDR3: CASSWYSQETQYF; DNA: TGTGCCAGCAGCTGGTACTCGCAAGAGACCCAGTACTTC
J: TRBJ2-7; V: TRBV20-1; D: TRBD2; size: few; CDR3: CSARPQGTSGRTEQYF; DNA: TGCAGTGCTAGACCCCAAGGAACTAGCGGGAGAACCGAGCAGTACTTC
J: TRBJ1-5; V: TRBV4-2; D: TRBD1; size: few; CDR3: CASSQEAGGSNQPQHF; DNA: TGTGCCAGCAGCCAAGAGGCAGGGGGGAGCAATCAGCCCCAGCATTTT
J: TRBJ1-1; V: TRBV27; D: .; size: .; CDR3: CATSRGGLNTEAFF; DNA: TGTGCCACCTCCCGGGGGGGCCTGAACACTGAAGCTTTCTTT
J: TRBJ2-1; V: TRBV20-1; D: TRBD2; size: .; CDR3: CSARRTSGKREQFF; DNA: TGCAGTGCCCGCCGGACTAGCGGGAAGAGGGAGCAGTTCTTC
J: TRBJ2-2; V: TRBV4-2; D: .; size: .; CDR3: CASSQDQWTGELFF; DNA: TGTGCCAGCAGCCAAGATCAGTGGACCGGGGAGCTGTTTTTT
J: TRBJ1-1; V: TRBV12-3/TRBV12-4; D: .; size: few; CDR3: CASSFRPLTEAFF; DNA: TGTGCCAGCAGTTTCAGGCCGTTAACTGAAGCTTTCTTT
J: TRBJ2-3; V: TRBV6-1; D: .; size: .; CDR3: CASCRGTSTDTQYF; DNA: TGTGCCAGCTGTAGGGGCACAAGCACAGATACGCAGTATTTT
J: TRBJ1-4; V: TRBV27; D: .; size: few; CDR3: CASSLFGRVSEKLFF; DNA: TGTGCCAGCAGTTTATTCGGTAGGGTCAGTGAAAAACTGTTTTTT
J: TRBJ2-3; V: TRBV7-9; D: TRBD2; size: .; CDR3: CASGGGGDTQYF; DNA: TGTGCCAGCGGAGGCGGGGGGGATACGCAGTATTTT
J: TRBJ2-7; V: TRBV30; D: .; size: .; CDR3: CAWSGTGFVYEQYF; DNA: TGTGCCTGGAGTGGGACTGGATTCGTGTACGAGCAGTACTTC
J: TRBJ2-7; V: TRBV3-1; D: TRBD1; size: .; CDR3: CASSVGQAAYEQYF; DNA: TGTGCCAGCAGCGTAGGACAGGCAGCCTACGAGCAGTACTTC
J: TRBJ2-2; V: TRBV12-3/TRBV12-4; D: TRBD1; size: few; CDR3: CASQGASNTGELFF; DNA: TGTGCCAGCCAGGGGGCTTCGAACACCGGGGAGCTGTTTTTT
J: TRBJ2-4; V: TRBV20-1; D: TRBD2; size: .; CDR3: CSASVSGGLLAKNIQYF; DNA: TGCAGTGCTAGTGTTAGCGGGGGGCTCTTAGCCAAAAACATTCAGTACTTT
J: TRBJ2-2; V: TRBV12-3/TRBV12-4; D: .; size: few; CDR3: CASSFPGDSLLGELFF; DNA: TGTGCCAGCAGTTTTCCGGGGGATAGCCTCCTCGGGGAGCTGTTTTTT
J: TRBJ2-7; V: TRBV11-2; D: .; size: .; CDR3: CASSAATRGEQYF; DNA: TGTGCCAGCAGCGCCGCAACCCGGGGCGAGCAGTACTTC
J: TRBJ2-7; V: TRBV7-9; D: TRBD1; size: few; CDR3: CASSNSGQGYYEQYF; DNA: TGTGCCAGCAGCAATTCAGGACAGGGTTATTACGAGCAGTACTTC
J: TRBJ1-1; V: TRBV20-1; D: .; size: many; CDR3: CSARGPRRNTEAFF; DNA: TGCAGTGCTAGAGGCCCGCGGCGGAACACTGAAGCTTTCTTT
J: TRBJ1-3; V: TRBV3-1; D: .; size: few; CDR3: CASSPMGEARSGNTIYF; DNA: TGTGCCAGCAGCCCTATGGGGGAGGCCCGCTCTGGAAACACCATATATTTT
J: TRBJ2-3; V: TRBV5-1; D: .; size: many; CDR3: CASSTGTPDTQYF; DNA: TGCGCCAGCAGCACGGGGACTCCAGATACGCAGTATTTT
J: TRBJ1-5; V: TRBV12-3/TRBV12-4; D: .; size: .; CDR3: CASSPELSNQPQHF; DNA: TGTGCCAGCAGCCCAGAGCTTAGCAATCAGCCCCAGCATTTT
J: TRBJ1-4; V: TRBV12-3/TRBV12-4; D: .; size: .; CDR3: CASSRRGGNEKLFF; DNA: TGTGCCAGCAGCCGGCGAGGGGGGAATGAAAAACTGTTTTTT
J: TRBJ1-3; V: TRBV5-5; D: .; size: .; CDR3: CASSMGQGGSYSGNTIYF; DNA: TGTGCCAGCAGCATGGGACAAGGCGGCTCCTACTCTGGAAACACCATATATTTT
J: TRBJ2-5; V: TRBV6-1; D: .; size: .; CDR3: CASSESRVQETQYF; DNA: TGTGCCAGCAGTGAATCGCGGGTTCAAGAGACCCAGTACTTC
J: TRBJ2-3; V: TRBV20-1; D: .; size: .; CDR3: CSARDSRAGHTDTQYF; DNA: TGCAGTGCTAGAGACTCCAGGGCGGGGCACACAGATACGCAGTATTTT
J: TRBJ2-7; V: TRBV4-3; D: TRBD1; size: few; CDR3: CASSQARSGGYEQYF; DNA: TGCGCCAGCAGCCAAGCTAGGTCAGGGGGCTACGAGCAGTACTTC
J: TRBJ2-3; V: TRBV20-1; D: .; size: many; CDR3: CSARDLLDTQYF; DNA: TGCAGTGCTAGAGATTTGTTAGATACGCAGTATTTT
J: TRBJ1-2; V: TRBV20-1; D: .; size: .; CDR3: CSASAGLRGYTF; DNA: TGCAGTGCTAGTGCGGGGCTAAGAGGCTACACCTTC
J: TRBJ2-7; V: TRBV20-1; D: .; size: few; CDR3: CSAQGGRNSYEQYF; DNA: TGCAGTGCACAGGGCGGGAGAAACTCCTACGAGCAGTACTTC
J: TRBJ2-7; V: TRBV6-2/TRBV6-3; D: .; size: .; CDR3: CASMSDRTFYEQYF; DNA: TGTGCCAGCATGTCGGACCGAACTTTCTACGAGCAGTACTTC
J: TRBJ2-5; V: TRBV29-1; D: .; size: many; CDR3: CSAEGVFGGRSQYF; DNA: TGCAGCGCCGAAGGGGTTTTCGGGGGGCGTAGCCAGTACTTC
J: TRBJ2-3; V: TRBV28; D: TRBD2; size: many; CDR3: CASSLWASGRSTDTQYF; DNA: TGTGCCAGCAGTTTATGGGCTAGCGGGAGGAGCACAGATACGCAGTATTTT
J: TRBJ1-5; V: TRBV4-3; D: .; size: .; CDR3: CASSQESGDNQPQHF; DNA: TGCGCCAGCAGCCAAGAGTCAGGGGACAATCAGCCCCAGCATTTT
J: TRBJ2-7; V: TRBV12-3/TRBV12-4; D: .; size: .; CDR3: CASSLSTRYEQYF; DNA: TGTGCCAGCAGTTTATCTACCAGGTACGAGCAGTACTTC
J: TRBJ2-3; V: TRBV20-1; D: TRBD2; size: .; CDR3: CSAFSGGATDTQYF; DNA: TGCAGTGCTTTTAGCGGGGGGGCAACAGATACGCAGTATTTT
J: TRBJ2-1; V: TRBV20-1; D: TRBD1; size: .; CDR3: CSATTPGQGANEQFF; DNA: TGCAGTGCCACAACGCCGGGACAGGGAGCTAATGAGCAGTTCTTC
J: TRBJ2-2; V: TRBV20-1; D: TRBD1; size: few; CDR3: CSAAIRTGGSTGELFF; DNA: TGCAGTGCCGCGATCCGGACAGGGGGCAGCACCGGGGAGCTGTTTTTT
J: TRBJ2-5; V: TRBV10-2; D: .; size: .; CDR3: CASSGLFPGLGQETQYF; DNA: TGCGCCAGCAGTGGATTGTTTCCGGGACTCGGTCAAGAGACCCAGTACTTC
J: TRBJ1-2; V: TRBV20-1; D: TRBD1; size: .; CDR3: CSARTQGTYGYTF; DNA: TGCAGTGCTAGGACACAGGGGACCTATGGCTACACCTTC
J: TRBJ2-7; V: TRBV3-1; D: TRBD1; size: .; CDR3: CASSQNRGPGEQYF; DNA: TGTGCCAGCAGCCAGAACAGGGGTCCTGGGGAGCAGTACTTC
J: TRBJ2-4; V: TRBV20-1; D: .; size: .; CDR3: CSVQESLAKNIQYF; DNA: TGCAGTGTACAGGAATCACTAGCCAAAAACATTCAGTACTTC
J: TRBJ2-1; V: TRBV28; D: TRBD1; size: .; CDR3: CASSRPSGGAGNEQFF; DNA: TGTGCCAGCAGTAGGCCATCAGGGGGCGCGGGAAATGAGCAGTTCTTC
J: TRBJ2-7; V: TRBV6-5; D: TRBD1; size: few; CDR3: CASSWGSRGPYEQYF; DNA: TGTGCCAGCAGTTGGGGATCCAGGGGGCCCTACGAGCAGTACTTC
J: TRBJ2-5; V: TRBV15; D: .; size: few; CDR3: CATSRVQDSGETQYF; DNA: TGTGCCACCAGCAGAGTCCAGGACAGTGGAGAGACCCAGTACTTC
J: TRBJ2-1; V: TRBV24-1; D: .; size: .; CDR3: CATSDTYTGVDNEQFF; DNA: TGTGCCACCAGTGATACCTACACGGGAGTCGACAATGAGCAGTTCTTC